The entry below describes one T cell receptor (beta chain). This clone occurred a few times. What this receptor recognizes is not known. Per-base qualities were not stored, and no clone one base away is much larger. This record belongs to a study of blood T cell repertoires in COVID-19 (dated by TCRdb to 2020 to 2021). For context, the study as a whole: The collaborator samples originated in the United States, Italy and Spain and spanned the acute and convalescent phases of COVID-19. A freely available public database, intended as a resource for researchers studying the immune response to SARS-CoV-2, is where the repertoires were released. The prospective study material was composed of cDNA or gDNA derived from T cells, B-cell-depleted T cells, or PBMCs. The samples were drawn from the first 160 participants of the ongoing ImmuneRACE study and from 1,200 or so subjects provided by 6 global collaborators. Where available, HLA class I and class II types were taken from metadata supplied by the sample provider and were not determined by assay-based typing. Deeply sampled blood TCRbeta repertoires from subjects exposed to, actively infected with, or recovered from COVID-19 were included in the dataset. Nearly every sample came with metadata listing a de-identified subject ID, COVID-19 status, age in years and sex.

The immunoSEQ Assay, a bias-controlled multiplex PCR, was used to amplify TCRbeta CDR3 regions from genomic DNA. In the paper's pipeline: Nucleated cell counts per sample were estimated from amplification of reference gene primers within the assay. Sequence reads were collapsed and filtered to measure the absolute abundance of every unique TCRbeta CDR3 rearrangement. For each sample, productive Simpson clonality was calculated by taking the square root of Simpson's diversity index across productive rearrangements. Drawn from immuneACCESS, this table holds only the in-frame rearrangements with V and J called that TCRdb kept. Clones are partly lost; checked studies trace under half to an unresolved V gene and leave the rest unexplained. D and trimming were read from the DNA, whereas the V and J calls and clone size are those reported in that table. Present in this sample are just over 300,000 clones, roughly nine tenths of which were seen just once. The top ten constitute 1.5% to 2% of the sample.

At one collaborating source in Seattle, patients were enrolled during active infection and were followed longitudinally through the course of disease. Each collaborating institution followed its own protocols to collect whole blood in K2EDTA tubes. For TCRbeta analysis, collaborator samples were shipped as frozen whole blood, as isolated PBMCs, or as DNA extracted from either sample type. The junction shows trimming of 8 bases on V and 3 bases on J, and the gene matches do not reach 4 bases of it. The germline V gene sets CDR1 to MNHEY and CDR2 to SVGAGI. There are 15 amino acids in the CDR3, from cysteine to phenylalanine inclusive. The retained sequence is limited to the CDR3, 45 bases, with the frame set at the first base. On the study overall, not on this receptor specifically: The amount of clinical and demographic metadata varied by source and participant and was provided uncurated.

The sequence was obtained from a woman in her twenties or thirties with COVID-19, enrolled during active disease. The sequenced sample was peripheral blood. The chain links TRBV6-5 with TRBJ1-6, with 10 middle bases fitting TRBD1. The nucleotide sequence reads TGTGCCAGCCGGACAGGGGGACTCTATAATTCACCCCTCCACTTT. Its protein reads: CASRTGGLYNSPLHF.